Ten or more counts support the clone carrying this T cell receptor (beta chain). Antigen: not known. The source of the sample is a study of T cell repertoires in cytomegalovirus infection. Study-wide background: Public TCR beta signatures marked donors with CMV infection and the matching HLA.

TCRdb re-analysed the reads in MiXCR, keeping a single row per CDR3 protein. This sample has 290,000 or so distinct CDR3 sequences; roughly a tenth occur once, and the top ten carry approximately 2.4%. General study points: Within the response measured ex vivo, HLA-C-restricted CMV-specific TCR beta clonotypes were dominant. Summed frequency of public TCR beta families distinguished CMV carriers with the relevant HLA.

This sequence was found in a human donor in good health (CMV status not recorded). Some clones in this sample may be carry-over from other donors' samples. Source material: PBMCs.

In DNA, the CDR3 is TGTGCCAGTAGTATAGTTCGGGGCTGGCAGCCCCAGCATTTT. Translating it yields CASSIVRGWQPQHF. This chain links TRBV19 with TRBJ1-5; a weak D match, TRBD1 (5 bases). V shed 1 base and J shed 7 bases, with 11 bases lying between them. Looked up from germline, CDR1 is LNHDA and CDR2 is SQIVND (reference sequence). There are 14 residues in the CDR3. Filled out from reference TRBV19 and TRBJ1-5, the complete variable domain reads DGGITQSPKYLFRKEGQNVTLSCEQNLNHDAMYWYRQDPGQGLRLIYYSQIVNDFQKGDIAEGYSVSREKKESFPLTVTSAQKNPTAFYLCASSIVRGWQPQHFGDGTRLSIL.